This T cell receptor beta chain was sequenced for a study of graft-versus-host responses after intestinal transplantation. Across the whole study: All recipients were given anti-thymocyte globulin induction, and tacrolimus and steroids were then administered for 3 to 4 years.

The germline V gene encodes CDR1 LNHDA and CDR2 SQIVND (reference sequence). The CDR3 is 13 amino acids. With 5 bases removed from V and 6 bases from J, the gap between germline ends came to 14 bases. Sequencing used immunoSEQ multiplex PCR; TCRdb keeps in-frame clones, though not all of them. The sample has 85,000 to 90,000 clones; almost 90% are singletons. Points on this clone: The antigen is unknown.

Points from the study as a whole: Present in recipient marrow, GvH clones included some that appeared first in ileum or blood.

This receptor was taken from a human donor who received an intestinal transplant. The source material was unstimulated CD4+ T cells sorted from spleen or lymph node cells, sampled before intestinal transplant. The V call is TRBV19, the J call TRBJ2-7; possible D gene TRBD2, 5 bases. CDR3 sequence (DNA): TGTGCCAGTAGTTCCGGGGTCTTCCTCGAGCAGTACTTC. Translating it yields CASSSGVFLEQYF.